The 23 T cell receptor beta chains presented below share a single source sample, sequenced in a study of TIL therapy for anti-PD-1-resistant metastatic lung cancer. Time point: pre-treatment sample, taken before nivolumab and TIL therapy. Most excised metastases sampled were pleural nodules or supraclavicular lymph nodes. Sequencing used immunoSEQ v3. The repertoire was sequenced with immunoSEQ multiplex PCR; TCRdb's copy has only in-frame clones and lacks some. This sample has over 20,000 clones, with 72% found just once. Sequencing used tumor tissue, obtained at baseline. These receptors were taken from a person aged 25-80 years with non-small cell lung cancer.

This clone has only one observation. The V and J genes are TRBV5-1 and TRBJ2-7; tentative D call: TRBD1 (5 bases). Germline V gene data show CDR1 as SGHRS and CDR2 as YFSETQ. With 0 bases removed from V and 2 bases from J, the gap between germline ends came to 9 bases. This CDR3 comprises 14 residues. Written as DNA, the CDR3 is TGCGCCAGCAGCTTGGAGGCAGGGACCTACGAGCAGTACTTC. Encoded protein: CASSLEAGTYEQYF.

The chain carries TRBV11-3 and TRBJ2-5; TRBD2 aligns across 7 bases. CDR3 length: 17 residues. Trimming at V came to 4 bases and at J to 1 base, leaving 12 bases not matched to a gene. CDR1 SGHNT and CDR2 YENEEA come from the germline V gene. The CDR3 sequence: CASSSYSFPGGQETQYF. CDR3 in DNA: TGTGCCAGCAGCTCATATAGTTTTCCGGGGGGCCAAGAGACCCAGTACTTC.

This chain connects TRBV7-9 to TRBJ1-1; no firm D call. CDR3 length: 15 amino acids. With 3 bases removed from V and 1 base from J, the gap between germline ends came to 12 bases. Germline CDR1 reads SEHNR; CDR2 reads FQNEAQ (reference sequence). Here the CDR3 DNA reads TGTGCCAGCAGCTTCCAGACCGCATCGAACACTGAAGCTTTCTTT. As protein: CASSFQTASNTEAFF.

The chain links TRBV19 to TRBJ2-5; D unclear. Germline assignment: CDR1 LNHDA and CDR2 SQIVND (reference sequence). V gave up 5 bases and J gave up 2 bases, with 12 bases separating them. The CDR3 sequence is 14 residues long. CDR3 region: CASSSWQIQETQYF. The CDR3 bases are TGTGCCAGTAGTTCTTGGCAGATTCAAGAGACCCAGTACTTC.

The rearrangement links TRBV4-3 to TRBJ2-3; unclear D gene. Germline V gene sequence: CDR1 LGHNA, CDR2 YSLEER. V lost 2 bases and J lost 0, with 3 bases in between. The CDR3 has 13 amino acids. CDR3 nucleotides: TGCGCCAGCAGCCAAATGAGCACAGATACGCAGTATTTT. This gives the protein CASSQMSTDTQYF.

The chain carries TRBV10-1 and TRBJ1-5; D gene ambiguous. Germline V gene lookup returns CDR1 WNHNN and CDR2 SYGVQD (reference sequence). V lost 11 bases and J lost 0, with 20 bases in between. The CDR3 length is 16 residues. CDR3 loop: CAGYGRFHYSNQPQHF. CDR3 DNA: TGCGCCGGCTACGGCCGGTTCCATTATAGCAATCAGCCCCAGCATTTT.

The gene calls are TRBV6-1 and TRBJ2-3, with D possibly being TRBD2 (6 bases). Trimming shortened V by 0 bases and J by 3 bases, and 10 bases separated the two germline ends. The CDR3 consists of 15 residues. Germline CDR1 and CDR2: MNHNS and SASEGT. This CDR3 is CASSEALAGTDTQYF. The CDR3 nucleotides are TGTGCCAGCAGTGAAGCGTTGGCGGGAACAGATACGCAGTATTTT.

CDR3 nucleotides: TGTGCCAGCAGCTTAGAGCCAGCGATTTCACCCCTCCACTTT. Protein product: CASSLEPAISPLHF. This sequence joins TRBV7-2 and TRBJ1-6, with D hard to call. The germline V gene encodes CDR1 SGHTA and CDR2 FQGNSA. Trimming cost V 1 base and J 9 bases, with 10 bases left between them. The CDR3 has 14 residues.

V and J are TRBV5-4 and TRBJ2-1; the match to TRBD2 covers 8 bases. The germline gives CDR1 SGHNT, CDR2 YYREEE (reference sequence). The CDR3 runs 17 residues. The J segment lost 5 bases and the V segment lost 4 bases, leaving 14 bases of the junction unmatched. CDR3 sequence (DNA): TGTGCCAGCAGCCTATACCCGGGACTAGATTTCCACAATGAGCAGTTCTTC. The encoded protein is CASSLYPGLDFHNEQFF.

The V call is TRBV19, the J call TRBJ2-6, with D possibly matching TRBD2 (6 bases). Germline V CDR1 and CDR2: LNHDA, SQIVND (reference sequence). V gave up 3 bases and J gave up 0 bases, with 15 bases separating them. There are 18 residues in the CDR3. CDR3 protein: CASSMVGGALSGANVLTF. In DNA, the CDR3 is TGTGCCAGTAGTATGGTTGGCGGGGCCCTCTCTGGGGCCAACGTCCTGACTTTC.

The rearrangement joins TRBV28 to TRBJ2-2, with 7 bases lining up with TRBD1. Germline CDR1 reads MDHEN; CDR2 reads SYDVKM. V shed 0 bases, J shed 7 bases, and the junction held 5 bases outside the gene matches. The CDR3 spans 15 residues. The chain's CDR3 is CASSLWDRFIGELFF. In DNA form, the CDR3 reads TGTGCCAGCAGTTTATGGGACAGGTTTATCGGGGAGCTGTTTTTT. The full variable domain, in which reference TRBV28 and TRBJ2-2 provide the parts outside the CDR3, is DVKVTQSSRYLVKRTGEKVFLECVQDMDHENMFWYRQDPGLGLRLIYFSYDVKMKEKGDIPEGYSVSREKKERFSLILESASTNQTSMYLCASSLWDRFIGELFFGEGSRLTVL.

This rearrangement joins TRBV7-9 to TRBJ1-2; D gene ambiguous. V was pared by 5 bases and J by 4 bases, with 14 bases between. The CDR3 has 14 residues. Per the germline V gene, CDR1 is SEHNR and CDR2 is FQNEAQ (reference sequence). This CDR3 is CASSQSGQIYGYTF. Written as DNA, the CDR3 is TGTGCCAGCAGCCAATCGGGTCAAATCTATGGCTACACCTTC.

Written as DNA, the CDR3 is TGTGCCTGTACCCCGGGGGGTCGGGAGACCCAGTACTTC. Translation: CACTPGGRETQYF. The V call is TRBV30, the J call TRBJ2-5; 7 nucleotides align to TRBD2. The V and J ends lost 6 bases and 5 bases, in that order; junction bases with no gene match: 9. This CDR3 is built from 13 residues. Germline CDR1 and CDR2: GTSNPN and SVGIG (reference sequence).

In DNA form, the CDR3 reads TGTGCCAGCAGTTACTCTCCCGCAGGGACCGTCGATGAGCAGTTCTTC. Translated, it gives CASSYSPAGTVDEQFF. This chain links TRBV6-5 with TRBJ2-1; D tentatively reads TRBD1 or TRBD2 (5 bases each). V dropped 0 bases and J dropped 8 bases, with 17 bases sitting between them. This CDR3 contains 16 residues. The germline CDR1 and CDR2 sequences are MNHEY and SVGAGI.

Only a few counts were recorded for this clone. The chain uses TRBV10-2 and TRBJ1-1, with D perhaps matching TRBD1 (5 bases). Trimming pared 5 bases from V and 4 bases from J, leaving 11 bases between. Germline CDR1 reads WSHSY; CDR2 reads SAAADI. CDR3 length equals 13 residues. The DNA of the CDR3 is TGCGCCAGCAGTCTGGGGGGAAGCACTGAAGCTTTCTTT. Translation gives CASSLGGSTEAFF.

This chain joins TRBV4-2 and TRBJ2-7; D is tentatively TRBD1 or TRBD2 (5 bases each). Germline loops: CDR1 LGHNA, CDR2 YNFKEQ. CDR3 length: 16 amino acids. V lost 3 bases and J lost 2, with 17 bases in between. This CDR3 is CASSQGHGGPTYEQYF. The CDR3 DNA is TGTGCCAGCAGCCAGGGTCATGGGGGTCCTACCTACGAGCAGTACTTC.

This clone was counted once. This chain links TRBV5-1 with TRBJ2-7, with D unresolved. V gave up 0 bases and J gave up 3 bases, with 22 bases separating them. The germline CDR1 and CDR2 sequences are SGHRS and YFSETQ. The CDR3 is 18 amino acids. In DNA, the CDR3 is TGCGCCAGCAGCTTGGCCTATGAAAGGGTCTCAAAAGGCTACGAGCAGTACTTC. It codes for CASSLAYERVSKGYEQYF.

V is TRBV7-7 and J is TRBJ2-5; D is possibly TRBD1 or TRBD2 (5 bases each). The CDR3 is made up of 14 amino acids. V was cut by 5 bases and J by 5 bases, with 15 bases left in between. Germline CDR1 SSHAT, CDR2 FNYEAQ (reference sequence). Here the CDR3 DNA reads TGTGCCAGCAGCCTAAATAGCTGGGGGGAGACCCAGTACTTC. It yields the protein CASSLNSWGETQYF.

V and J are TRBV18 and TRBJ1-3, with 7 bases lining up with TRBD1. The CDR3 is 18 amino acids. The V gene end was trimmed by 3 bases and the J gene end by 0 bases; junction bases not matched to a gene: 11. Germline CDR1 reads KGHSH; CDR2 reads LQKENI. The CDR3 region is CASSPLHGTASSGNTIYF. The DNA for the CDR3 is TGTGCCAGCTCACCGCTACACGGGACAGCGAGCTCTGGAAACACCATATATTTT. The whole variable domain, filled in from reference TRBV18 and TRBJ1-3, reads NAGVMQNPRHLVRRRGQEARLRCSPMKGHSHVYWYRQLPEEGLKFMVYLQKENIIDESGMPKERFSAEFPKEGPSILRIQQVVRGDSAAYFCASSPLHGTASSGNTIYFGEGSWLTVV.

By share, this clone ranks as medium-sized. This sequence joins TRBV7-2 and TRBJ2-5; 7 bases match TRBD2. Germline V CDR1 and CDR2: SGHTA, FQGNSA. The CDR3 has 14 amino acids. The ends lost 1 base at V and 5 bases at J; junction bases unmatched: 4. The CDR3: CASSLGAGLETQYF. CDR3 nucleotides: TGTGCCAGCAGCTTAGGAGCGGGGCTGGAGACCCAGTACTTC.

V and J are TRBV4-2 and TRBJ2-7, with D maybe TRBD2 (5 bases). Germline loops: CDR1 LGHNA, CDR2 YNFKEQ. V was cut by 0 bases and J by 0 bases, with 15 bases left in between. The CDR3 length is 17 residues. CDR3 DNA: TGTGCCAGCAGCCAAGATCGTCGGGCTGGGAGCTCCTACGAGCAGTACTTC. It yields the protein CASSQDRRAGSSYEQYF.

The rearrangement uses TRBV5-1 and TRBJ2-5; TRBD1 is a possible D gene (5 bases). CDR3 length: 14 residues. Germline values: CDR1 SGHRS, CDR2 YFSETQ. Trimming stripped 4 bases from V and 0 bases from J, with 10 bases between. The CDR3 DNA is TGCGCCAGCAGCGCAAACAGGTACCAAGAGACCCAGTACTTC. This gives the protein CASSANRYQETQYF.

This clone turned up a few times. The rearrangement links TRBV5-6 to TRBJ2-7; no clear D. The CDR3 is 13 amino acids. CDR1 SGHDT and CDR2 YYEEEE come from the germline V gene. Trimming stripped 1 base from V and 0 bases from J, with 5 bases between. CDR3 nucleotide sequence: TGTGCCAGCAGCTTGATTGACTCCTACGAGCAGTACTTC. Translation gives CASSLIDSYEQYF.